This T cell receptor beta chain was recovered during a study of blood T cell repertoires in COVID-19. Study background: PBMCs, B-cell-depleted T cells, or T cells were the source of the cDNA or gDNA that made up the material.

The length of the CDR3 is 14 residues. The V gene lost 6 bases and the J gene lost 6 bases, with 17 bases spanning the gap. Germline CDR1 and CDR2: MNHEY and SMNVEV (reference sequence). In the study's own analysis: Counts of nucleated cells, estimated from reference gene primer amplification, were obtained. TCRdb keeps only in-frame clones here, not all; method: immunoSEQ multiplex PCR. V and J calls plus clone size are reproduced from that table; the DNA served to infer D and trimming. The data show 150,000 to 190,000 clones, around four fifths seen once. This rearrangement joins TRBV27 to TRBJ1-1, with D maybe TRBD1 (5 bases). This clonotype was sampled from an elderly woman with acute or convalescent COVID-19. Specimen: peripheral blood. The CDR3 nucleotides read TGTGCCAGCAGAAGCGTCAGGGAAGGGTCTGAAGCTTTCTTT. This translates into CASRSVREGSEAFF.